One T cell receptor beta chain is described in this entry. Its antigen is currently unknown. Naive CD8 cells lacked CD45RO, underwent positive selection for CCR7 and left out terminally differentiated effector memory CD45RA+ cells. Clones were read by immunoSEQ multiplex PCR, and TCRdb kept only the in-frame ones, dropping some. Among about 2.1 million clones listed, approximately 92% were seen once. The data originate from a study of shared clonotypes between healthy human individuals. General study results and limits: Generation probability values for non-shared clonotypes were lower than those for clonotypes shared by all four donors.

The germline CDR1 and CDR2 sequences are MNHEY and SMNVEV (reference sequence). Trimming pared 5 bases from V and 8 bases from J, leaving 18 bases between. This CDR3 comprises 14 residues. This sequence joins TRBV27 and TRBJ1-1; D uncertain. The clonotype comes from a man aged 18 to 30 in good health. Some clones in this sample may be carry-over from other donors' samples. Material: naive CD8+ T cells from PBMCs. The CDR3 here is CASSLLPETREAFF. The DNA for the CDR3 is TGTGCCAGCAGTCTCTTACCCGAGACACGGGAAGCTTTCTTT.